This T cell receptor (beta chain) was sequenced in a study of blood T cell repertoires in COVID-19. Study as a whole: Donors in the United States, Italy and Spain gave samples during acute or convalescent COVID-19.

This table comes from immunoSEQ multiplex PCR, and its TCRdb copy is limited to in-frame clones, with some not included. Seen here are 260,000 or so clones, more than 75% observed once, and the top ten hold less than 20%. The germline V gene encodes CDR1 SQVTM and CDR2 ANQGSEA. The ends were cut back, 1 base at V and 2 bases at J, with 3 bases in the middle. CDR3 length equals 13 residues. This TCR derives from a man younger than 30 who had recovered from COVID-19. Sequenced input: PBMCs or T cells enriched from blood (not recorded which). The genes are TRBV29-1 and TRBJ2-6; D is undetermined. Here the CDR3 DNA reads TGCAGCGTTGAAGCTGCTGGGGCCAACGTCCTGACTTTC. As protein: CSVEAAGANVLTF.